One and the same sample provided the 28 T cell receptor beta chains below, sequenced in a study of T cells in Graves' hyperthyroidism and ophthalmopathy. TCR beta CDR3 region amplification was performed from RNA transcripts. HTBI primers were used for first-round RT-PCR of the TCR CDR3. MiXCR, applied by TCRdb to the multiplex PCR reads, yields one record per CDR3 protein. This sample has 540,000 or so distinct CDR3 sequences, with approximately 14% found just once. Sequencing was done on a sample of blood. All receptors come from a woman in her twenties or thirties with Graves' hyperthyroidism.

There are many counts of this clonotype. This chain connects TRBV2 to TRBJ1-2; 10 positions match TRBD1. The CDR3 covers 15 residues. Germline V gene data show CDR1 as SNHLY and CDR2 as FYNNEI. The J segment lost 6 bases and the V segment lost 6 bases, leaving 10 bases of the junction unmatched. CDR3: CASSDDRGRENGYTF. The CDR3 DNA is TGTGCCAGCAGCGACGACAGGGGGCGCGAGAATGGCTACACCTTC. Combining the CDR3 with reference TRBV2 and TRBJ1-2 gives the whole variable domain EPEVTQTPSHQVTQMGQEVILRCVPISNHLYFYWYRQILGQKVEFLVSFYNNEISEKSEIFDDQFSVERPDGSNFTLKIRSTKLEDSAMYFCASSDDRGRENGYTFGSGTRLTVV.

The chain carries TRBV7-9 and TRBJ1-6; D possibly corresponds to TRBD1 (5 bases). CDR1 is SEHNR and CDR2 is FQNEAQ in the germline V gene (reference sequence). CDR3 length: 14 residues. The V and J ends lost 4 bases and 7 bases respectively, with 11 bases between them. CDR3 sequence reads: CASSSRDPNSPLHF. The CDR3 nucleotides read TGTGCCAGCAGCTCACGGGACCCCAATTCACCCCTCCACTTT.

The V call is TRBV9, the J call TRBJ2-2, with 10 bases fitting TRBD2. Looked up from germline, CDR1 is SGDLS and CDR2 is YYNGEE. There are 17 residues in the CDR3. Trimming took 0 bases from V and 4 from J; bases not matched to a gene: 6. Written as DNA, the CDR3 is TGTGCCAGCAGCGTAGATGGTAGCGGGAGGATCACCGGGGAGCTGTTTTTT. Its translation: CASSVDGSGRITGELFF.

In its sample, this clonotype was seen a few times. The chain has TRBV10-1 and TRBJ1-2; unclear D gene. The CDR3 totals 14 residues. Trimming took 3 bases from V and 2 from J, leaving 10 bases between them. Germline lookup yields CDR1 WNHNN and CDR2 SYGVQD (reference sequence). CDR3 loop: CASSEKDANYGYTF. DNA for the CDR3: TGCGCCAGCAGTGAAAAGGACGCCAACTATGGCTACACCTTC.

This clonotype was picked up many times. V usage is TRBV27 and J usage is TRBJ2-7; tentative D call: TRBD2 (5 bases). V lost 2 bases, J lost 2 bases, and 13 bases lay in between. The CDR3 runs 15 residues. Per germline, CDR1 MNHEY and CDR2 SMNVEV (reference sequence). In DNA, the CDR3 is TGTGCCAGCAGTTTAGCCGGACTGACCACCTACGAGCAGTACTTC. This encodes CASSLAGLTTYEQYF.

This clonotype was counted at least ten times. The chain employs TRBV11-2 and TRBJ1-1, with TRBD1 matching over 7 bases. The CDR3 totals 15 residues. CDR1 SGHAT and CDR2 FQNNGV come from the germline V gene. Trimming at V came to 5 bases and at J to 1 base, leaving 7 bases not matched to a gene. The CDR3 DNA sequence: TGTGCCAGCAGCAAACCAGGGGGGACGAACACTGAAGCTTTCTTT. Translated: CASSKPGGTNTEAFF.

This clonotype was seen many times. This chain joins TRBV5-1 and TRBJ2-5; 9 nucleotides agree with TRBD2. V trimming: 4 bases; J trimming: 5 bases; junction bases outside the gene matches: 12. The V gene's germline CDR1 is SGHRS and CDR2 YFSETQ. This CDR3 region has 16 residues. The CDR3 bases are TGCGCCAGCAGCCCTCGGGTAGCGGGAGAAGGGGAGACCCAGTACTTC. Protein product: CASSPRVAGEGETQYF.

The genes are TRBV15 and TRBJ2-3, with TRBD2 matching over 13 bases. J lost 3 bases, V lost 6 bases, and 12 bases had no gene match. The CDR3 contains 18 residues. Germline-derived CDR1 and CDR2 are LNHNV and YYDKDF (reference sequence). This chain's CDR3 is CATRGRGKLAGGTDTQYF. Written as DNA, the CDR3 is TGTGCCACCAGGGGCAGGGGCAAACTAGCGGGAGGGACAGATACGCAGTATTTT.

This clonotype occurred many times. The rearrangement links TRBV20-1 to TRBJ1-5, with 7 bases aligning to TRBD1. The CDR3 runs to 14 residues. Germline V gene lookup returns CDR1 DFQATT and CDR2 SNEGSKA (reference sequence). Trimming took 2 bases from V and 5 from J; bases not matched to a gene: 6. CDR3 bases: TGCAGTGCTAGAAACCGGGACAGTTATCAGCCCCAGCATTTT. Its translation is CSARNRDSYQPQHF.

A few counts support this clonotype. The CDR3 loop reads CASSPTEGSSTDTQYF. CDR3 coding DNA: TGTGCCAGCTCACCGACAGAAGGATCGAGCACAGATACGCAGTATTTT. The rearrangement uses TRBV18 and TRBJ2-3; possible D gene TRBD1, 5 bases. The CDR3 contains 16 residues. The V gene's germline CDR1 is KGHSH and CDR2 LQKENI. Trimming cost V 3 bases and J 0 bases, with 13 bases left between them.

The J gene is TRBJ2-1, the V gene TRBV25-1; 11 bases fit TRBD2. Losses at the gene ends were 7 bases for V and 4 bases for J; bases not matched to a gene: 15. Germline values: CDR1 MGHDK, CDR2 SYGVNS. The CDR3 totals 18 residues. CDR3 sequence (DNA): TGTGCCAGCAACCGACAGGGAGCCGGGACTAGCGGATACAATGAGCAGTTCTTC. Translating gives CASNRQGAGTSGYNEQFF. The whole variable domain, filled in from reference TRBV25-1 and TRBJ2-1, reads EADIYQTPRYLVIGTGKKITLECSQTMGHDKMYWYQQDPGMELHLIHYSYGVNSTEKGDLSSESTVSRIRTEHFPLTLESARPSHTSQYLCASNRQGAGTSGYNEQFFGPGTRLTVL.

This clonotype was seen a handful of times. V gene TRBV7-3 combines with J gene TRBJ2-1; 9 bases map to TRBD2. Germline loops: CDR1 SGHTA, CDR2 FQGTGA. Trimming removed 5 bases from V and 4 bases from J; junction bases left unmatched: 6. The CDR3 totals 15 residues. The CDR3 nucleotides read TGTGCCAGCAGCGACTCTAGCGGGGAATACAATGAGCAGTTCTTC. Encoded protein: CASSDSSGEYNEQFF.

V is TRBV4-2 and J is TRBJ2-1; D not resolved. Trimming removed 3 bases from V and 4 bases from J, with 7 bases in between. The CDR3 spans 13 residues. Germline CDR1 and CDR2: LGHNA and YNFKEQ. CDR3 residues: CASSQAKYNEQFF. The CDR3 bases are TGTGCCAGCAGCCAGGCCAAATACAATGAGCAGTTCTTC.

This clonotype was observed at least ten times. The CDR3, as DNA: TGTGCCAGCAGCCAATTGGGGACGTCTAGCACAGATACGCAGTATTTT. This gives the protein CASSQLGTSSTDTQYF. The genes are TRBV3-1 and TRBJ2-3; D assignment may be TRBD1 or TRBD2 (5 bases each). The CDR3 runs to 16 residues. From germline, CDR1 is LGHDT and CDR2 YNNKEL (reference sequence). The V end lost 2 bases, the J end lost 0 bases, and 12 bases lay between the germline ends.

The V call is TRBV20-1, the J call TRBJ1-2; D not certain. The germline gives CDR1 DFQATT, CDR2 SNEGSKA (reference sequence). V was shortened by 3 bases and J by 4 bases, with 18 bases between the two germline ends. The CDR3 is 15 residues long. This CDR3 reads CSARRPGETVYGYTF. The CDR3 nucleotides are TGCAGTGCTAGGCGTCCCGGGGAGACGGTCTATGGCTACACCTTC.

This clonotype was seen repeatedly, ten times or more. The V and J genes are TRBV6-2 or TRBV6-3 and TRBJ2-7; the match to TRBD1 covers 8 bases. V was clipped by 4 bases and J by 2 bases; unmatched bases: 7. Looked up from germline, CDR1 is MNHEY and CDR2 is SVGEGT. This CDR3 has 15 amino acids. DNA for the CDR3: TGTGCCAGCAGTTCCTCCGGGACAGGAGCCTACGAGCAGTACTTC. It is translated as CASSSSGTGAYEQYF.

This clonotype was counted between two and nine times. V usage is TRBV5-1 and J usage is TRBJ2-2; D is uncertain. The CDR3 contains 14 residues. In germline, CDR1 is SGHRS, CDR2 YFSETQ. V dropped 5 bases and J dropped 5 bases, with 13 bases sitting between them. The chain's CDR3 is CASRSSSGTGELFF. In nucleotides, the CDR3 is TGCGCCAGCAGATCCAGTTCTGGGACCGGGGAGCTGTTTTTT.

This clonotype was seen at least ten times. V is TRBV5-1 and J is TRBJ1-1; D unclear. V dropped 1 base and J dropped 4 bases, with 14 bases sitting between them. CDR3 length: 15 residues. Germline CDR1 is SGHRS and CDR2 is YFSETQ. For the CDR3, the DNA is TGCGCCAGCAGCTTGAACGGGCGAGGGATCACTGAAGCTTTCTTT. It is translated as CASSLNGRGITEAFF.

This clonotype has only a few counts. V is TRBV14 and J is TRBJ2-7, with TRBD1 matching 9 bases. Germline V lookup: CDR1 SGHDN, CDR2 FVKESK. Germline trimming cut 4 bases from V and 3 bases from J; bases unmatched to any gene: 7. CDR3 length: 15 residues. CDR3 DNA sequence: TGTGCCAGCAGCCCCTGGACAGGGGAACTCTACGAGCAGTACTTC. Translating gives CASSPWTGELYEQYF.

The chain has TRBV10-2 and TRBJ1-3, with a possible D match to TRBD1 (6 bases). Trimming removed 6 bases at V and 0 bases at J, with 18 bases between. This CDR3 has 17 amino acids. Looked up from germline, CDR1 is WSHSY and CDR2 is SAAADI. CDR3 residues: CASRADSGGYSGNTIYF. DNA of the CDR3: TGCGCCAGCAGGGCGGACAGCGGGGGGTACTCTGGAAACACCATATATTTT.

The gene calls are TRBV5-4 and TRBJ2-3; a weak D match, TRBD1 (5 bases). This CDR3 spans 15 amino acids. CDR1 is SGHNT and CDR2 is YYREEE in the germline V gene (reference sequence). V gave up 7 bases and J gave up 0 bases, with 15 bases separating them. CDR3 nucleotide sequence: TGTGCCAGCGTCCCCCCCGACAGTAGCACAGATACGCAGTATTTT. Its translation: CASVPPDSSTDTQYF.

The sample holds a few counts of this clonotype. The CDR3 loop is CASSHPDAHYGYTF. The CDR3 DNA follows: TGTGCCAGCAGCCATCCGGACGCACACTATGGCTACACCTTC. The chain combines TRBV3-1 with TRBJ1-2; D gene uncertain. The CDR3 covers 14 residues. Germline loops: CDR1 LGHDT, CDR2 YNNKEL (reference sequence). V lost 3 bases and J lost 3, with 11 bases in between.

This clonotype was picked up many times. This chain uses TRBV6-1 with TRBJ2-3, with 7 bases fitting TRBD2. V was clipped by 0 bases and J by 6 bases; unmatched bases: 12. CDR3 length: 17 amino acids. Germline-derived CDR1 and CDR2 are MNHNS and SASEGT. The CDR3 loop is CASSEARRTSRGDTQYF. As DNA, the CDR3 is TGTGCCAGCAGTGAAGCGCGTAGGACTAGTAGAGGTGATACGCAGTATTTT.

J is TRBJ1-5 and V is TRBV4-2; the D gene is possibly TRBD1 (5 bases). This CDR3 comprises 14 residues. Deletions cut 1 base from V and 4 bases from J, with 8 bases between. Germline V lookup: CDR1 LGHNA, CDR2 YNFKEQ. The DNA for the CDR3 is TGTGCCAGCAGCCAAGGGGGGGAAAATCAGCCCCAGCATTTT. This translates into CASSQGGENQPQHF.

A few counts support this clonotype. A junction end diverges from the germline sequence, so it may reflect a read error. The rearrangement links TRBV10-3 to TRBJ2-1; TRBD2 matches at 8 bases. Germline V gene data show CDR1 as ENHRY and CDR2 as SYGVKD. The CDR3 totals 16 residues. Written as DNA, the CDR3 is TGTGCCACCAGTGAGGATGGTAGCGGGGCTTACAATGAGCAGTTCTTC. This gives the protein CATSEDGSGAYNEQFF.

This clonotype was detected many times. CDR3 protein: CASSLGDRDTQYF. The CDR3 DNA is TGTGCCAGCAGCCTAGGGGATCGAGATACGCAGTATTTT. J is TRBJ2-3 and V is TRBV3-1; weak D call: TRBD1 (5 bases). Trimming took off 4 bases at V and 5 bases at J, with 10 bases between the two ends. The CDR3 has 13 residues. Germline-derived CDR1 and CDR2 are LGHDT and YNNKEL (reference sequence).

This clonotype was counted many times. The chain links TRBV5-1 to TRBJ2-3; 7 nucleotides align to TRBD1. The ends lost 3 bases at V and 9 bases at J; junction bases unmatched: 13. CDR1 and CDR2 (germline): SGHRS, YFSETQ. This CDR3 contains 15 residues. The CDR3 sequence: CASSSGQIPQGTQYF. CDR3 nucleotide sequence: TGCGCCAGCAGCTCGGGACAGATTCCTCAGGGGACGCAGTATTTT.

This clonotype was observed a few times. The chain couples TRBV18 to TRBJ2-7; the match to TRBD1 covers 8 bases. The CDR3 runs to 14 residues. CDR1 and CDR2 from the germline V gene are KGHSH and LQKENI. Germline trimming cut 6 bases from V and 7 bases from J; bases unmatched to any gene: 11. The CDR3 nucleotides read TGTGCCAGCTCGACCATGACAGGGGATGGGGAGCAGTACTTC. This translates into CASSTMTGDGEQYF.